A selection of T cell receptor beta chains follows, all from one sample in a study of T cells after yellow fever vaccination. TCRdb re-called the 5' RACE reads with MiXCR, one entry per CDR3 protein. The profile covers around 590,000 distinct CDR3 sequences, with roughly an eighth appearing a single time and 15% taken by the ten largest. Material: PBMCs, obtained on the day of the yellow fever booster vaccination. Receptor source: a man between 25 and 39 years old who received the YFV17D yellow fever vaccine. The CDR3 runs from the conserved cysteine through the conserved F or W. Each record gives: clone size, V gene, D gene, J gene, CDR3 protein, CDR3 DNA. A D gene is named only where the DNA matches it firmly. Clone size is stated in some rows and not others, as once, few, many or a class when expanded.

>many|TRBV4-2|NA|TRBJ1-2
CASSQEYAGSYGYTF
TGTGCCAGCAGCCAAGAGTATGCAGGGAGCTATGGCTACACCTTC
>few|TRBV6-1|NA|TRBJ1-1
CASRHRGGGTEAFF
TGTGCCAGCAGACACCGGGGAGGGGGCACTGAAGCTTTCTTT
>few|TRBV5-5|TRBD1|TRBJ1-2
CASSFTGDSNYGYTF
TGTGCCAGCAGTTTTACAGGGGACTCAAACTATGGCTACACCTTC
>NA|TRBV20-1|TRBD2|TRBJ2-1
CSARVGGGWQFF
TGCAGTGCTAGAGTTGGGGGAGGGTGGCAGTTCTTC
>few|TRBV9|NA|TRBJ2-5
CASSPREYPGETQYF
TGTGCCAGCAGCCCTCGGGAGTACCCTGGGGAGACCCAGTACTTC
>few|TRBV11-1|NA|TRBJ2-6
CASSDSTGVGSGANVLTF
TGTGCCAGCTCTGATTCGACAGGCGTCGGGTCGGGGGCCAACGTCCTGACTTTC
>NA|TRBV12-3/TRBV12-4|NA|TRBJ2-1
CASSLVVISKHGNEQFF
TGTGCCAGCAGTTTAGTGGTAATCAGTAAGCACGGCAATGAGCAGTTCTTC
>few|TRBV18|NA|TRBJ2-3
CASSLRTGTVITDTQYF
TGTGCCAGCTCACTACGGACCGGGACTGTAATCACAGATACGCAGTATTTT
>many|TRBV27|TRBD1|TRBJ1-1
CASSLHDPRGTEAFF
TGTGCCAGCAGTTTACACGACCCCAGGGGGACTGAAGCTTTCTTT
>NA|TRBV5-1|TRBD1|TRBJ2-7
CASSAPDRDAGNNEQYF
TGCGCCAGCAGCGCCCCGGACAGGGATGCGGGTAATAACGAGCAGTACTTC
>few|TRBV5-1|NA|TRBJ2-5
CASRTGSWEPGAQYF
TGCGCCAGCCGGACCGGATCCTGGGAGCCAGGGGCCCAGTACTTC
>NA|TRBV5-1|NA|TRBJ2-3
CASSWRDRTDTQYF
TGCGCCAGCAGCTGGCGGGACAGAACAGATACGCAGTATTTT
>few|TRBV29-1|NA|TRBJ2-6
CSVGMGRPNSGANVLTF
TGCAGCGTTGGGATGGGACGGCCGAACTCTGGGGCCAACGTCCTGACTTTC
>few|TRBV12-3/TRBV12-4|NA|TRBJ2-4
CASSPTGRTAKNIQYF
TGTGCCAGCAGCCCAACAGGGAGGACAGCCAAAAACATTCAGTACTTC
>NA|TRBV6-5|NA|TRBJ1-4
CASSYNSFSTNEKLFF
TGTGCCAGCAGTTACAACAGTTTCTCAACTAATGAAAAACTGTTTTTT
>many|TRBV4-2|TRBD2|TRBJ2-2
CASSPGTSDTGELFF
TGTGCCAGCAGCCCCGGGACTAGCGACACCGGGGAGCTGTTTTTT
>NA|TRBV5-1|NA|TRBJ2-7
CASSLLGTAAYEQYF
TGCGCCAGCAGCTTGTTAGGGACTGCAGCCTACGAGCAGTACTTC
>few|TRBV19|NA|TRBJ1-5
CASSISSVRGGQPQHF
TGTGCCAGTAGTATCTCAAGTGTGCGGGGTGGTCAGCCCCAGCATTTT
>few|TRBV6-2/TRBV6-3|TRBD2|TRBJ2-1
CASRVLAGGYNEQFF
TGTGCCAGCAGAGTACTAGCGGGAGGGTACAATGAGCAGTTCTTC
>many|TRBV12-3/TRBV12-4|NA|TRBJ1-1
CASSLNEAFF
TGTGCCAGCAGCCTCAACGAAGCTTTCTTT
>NA|TRBV7-6|TRBD1|TRBJ2-7
CASSLALGGQGPYEQYF
TGTGCCAGCAGCTTAGCGCTGGGGGGACAGGGCCCCTACGAGCAGTACTTC
>NA|TRBV12-3/TRBV12-4|NA|TRBJ1-2
CASSSRPSGYGYTF
TGTGCCAGCAGTAGCCGGCCCTCCGGCTATGGCTACACCTTC
>NA|TRBV27|NA|TRBJ1-2
CASSMGLNYGYTF
TGTGCCAGCAGCATGGGGCTAAACTATGGCTACACCTTC
>NA|TRBV6-1|NA|TRBJ2-1
CASKDAPAQNEQFF
TGTGCCAGTAAGGACGCCCCCGCTCAAAATGAGCAGTTCTTC
>NA|TRBV5-1|NA|TRBJ2-5
CASSSTPGLQETQYF
TGCGCCAGCAGCTCCACACCGGGACTCCAAGAGACCCAGTACTTC
>few|TRBV19|TRBD2|TRBJ2-3
CASSGLAGLDTQYF
TGTGCCAGTAGCGGACTAGCGGGATTGGATACGCAGTATTTT
>NA|TRBV5-4|NA|TRBJ1-1
CASSLAPLGGTEAFF
TGTGCCAGCAGCTTGGCCCCTTTGGGCGGGACTGAAGCTTTCTTT
>few|TRBV7-6|NA|TRBJ2-5
CASSLTHAGGTRETQYF
TGTGCCAGCAGCTTAACCCACGCGGGCGGCACCAGGGAGACCCAGTACTTC
>NA|TRBV7-2|TRBD2|TRBJ2-5
CASSLGGSGETQYF
TGTGCCAGCAGCTTAGGCGGGAGCGGGGAGACCCAGTACTTC
>few|TRBV11-2|NA|TRBJ2-3
CAIRRGADTQYF
TGTGCCATCCGCCGGGGAGCAGATACGCAGTATTTT
>few|TRBV20-1|NA|TRBJ2-1
CSARGGLEANEQFF
TGCAGTGCTAGGGGCGGGTTAGAAGCCAATGAGCAGTTCTTC
>NA|TRBV6-1|TRBD1|TRBJ1-1
CASSARQGLKAFF
TGTGCCAGCAGTGCAAGACAGGGTTTAAAAGCTTTCTTT
>few|TRBV7-2|TRBD1|TRBJ1-5
CASSLGDRGLQPQHF
TGTGCCAGCAGCTTAGGGGACAGAGGACTCCAGCCCCAGCATTTT
>NA|TRBV3-1|NA|TRBJ2-2
CASSRLGELFF
TGTGCCAGCAGCCGACTCGGGGAGCTGTTTTTT
>many|TRBV2|NA|TRBJ2-1
CASGVRFFEQFF
TGTGCCAGCGGGGTCAGATTCTTTGAGCAGTTCTTC